This TCR beta chain emerged from a study of CXCR3-negative and CXCR3-positive naive CD8 T cells. Notes on the study in general: With CXCR3 expression partially decreased after cryopreservation, most assays relied on fresh PBMCs.

Comments on this clonotype: Its target is unknown.

Germline V gives CDR1 DFQATT, CDR2 SNEGSKA (reference sequence). The CDR3 sequence is 18 residues long. The study made its TRB cDNA libraries by 5' RACE, adding UMI labels. TCRdb reprocessed the 5' RACE reads and reports one entry per CDR3 protein, with no DNA. In total, the table holds over 100,000 distinct CDR3 sequences. The source material was naive CXCR3- CD8+ T cells from blood. The subset: CD45RO-CCR7+CD27+CD95- naive CD8+ T cells lacking CXCR3 (TNR3-). The sequence derives from a human donor in good health. Some clones in this sample may be carry-over from other donors' samples. This rearrangement joins TRBV20-1 to TRBJ2-5; the TCRdb call, TRBD2, lacks DNA for checking. CDR3 in amino acids: CSARETRAARLARETQYF.